The clone carrying this T cell receptor beta chain was counted a few times. Its cognate antigen is unknown. Attached unique molecular identifiers marked individual cDNA molecules. TCRdb called the 5' RACE reads again in MiXCR, with one record for every CDR3 protein. The table has roughly 50,000 distinct CDR3 sequences, about 7.4% seen once; the top ten hold under 6.5%. The CDR3 loop spans 12 amino acids. The germline gives CDR1 DFQATT, CDR2 SNEGSKA (reference sequence). V shed 7 bases and J 5 bases; nucleotides not matched to a gene: 6. The data originate from a study of early T cells in non-severe SARS-CoV-2 infection. Whole-study context: Investigators sequenced bulk RNA drawn from unsorted whole blood, and chains remained unpaired. Study-level results: Missing private and CD4 specificities, VDJdb matching favored anti-spike CD8 responses.

The V call is TRBV20-1, the J call TRBJ2-5, with 8 bases identical to TRBD2. The sequencing input was whole blood. This receptor was taken from an adult who was a healthcare worker with PCR-confirmed SARS-CoV-2 infection or an uninfected control (not recorded which). The CDR3 loop reads CSVPTSAETQYF. The CDR3 bases are TGCAGTGTTCCGACTAGCGCCGAGACCCAGTACTTC.